This T cell receptor (beta chain) stems from a study of blood T cell repertoires in COVID-19 (dated by TCRdb to the early 2020s). Notes on the research overall: Samples covering the acute and convalescent phases of COVID-19 were provided by collaborators in the United States, Italy and Spain. The material from the prospective study consisted of cDNA or gDNA derived from T cells, B-cell-depleted T cells, or PBMCs. Deeply sampled blood TCRbeta repertoires from subjects exposed to, actively infected with, or recovered from COVID-19 were included in the dataset. A freely available public database, intended as a resource for researchers studying the immune response to SARS-CoV-2, is where the repertoires were released. Samples were obtained from the ongoing ImmuneRACE study (first 160 participants) and from some 1,300 subjects provided by 6 global collaborators. Nearly every sample came with metadata listing a de-identified subject ID, COVID-19 status, age in years and sex. Where available, HLA class I and class II types were taken from metadata supplied by the sample provider and were not determined by assay-based typing. The research as a whole found: How much clinical and demographic metadata was included differed by source and by participant, and the metadata was provided uncurated.

Concerning this clone: Its antigen target is currently unknown. Qualities for individual bases were not recorded, and no much larger clone is one base off.

In the prospective study, participants were about 18 to 95 years old, resided in under 30 geographic areas of the United States, and were enrolled through a virtual design. In the prospective study, cohorts were assigned on the basis of participant-reported clinical history obtained from a screening survey and a study questionnaire. Recovered participants in ImmuneRACE Cohort 3 were defined by two consecutive negative NP/OP PCR tests, clearance by a healthcare professional, or resolution of symptoms. In the prospective study, mobile phlebotomists collected whole blood, serum and a nasopharyngeal or oropharyngeal swab from each participant. Participants in the prospective study had the option to provide additional blood draws and questionnaires over a roughly 2-month period. Blood samples from the prospective study were shipped frozen or at room temperature prior to DNA extraction. TCRbeta CDR3 regions were amplified from genomic DNA by means of the immunoSEQ Assay, a bias-controlled multiplex PCR. The study's processing was this. The number of nucleated cells in each sample was estimated by amplification of reference gene primers within the assay. To quantify the absolute abundance of each unique TCRbeta CDR3 rearrangement, sequence reads were collapsed and filtered. For each sample, productive Simpson clonality was calculated by taking the square root of Simpson's diversity index across productive rearrangements. Here the immuneACCESS table is served through TCRdb, limited to in-frame sequences with V and J called. Missing clones are a known gap in these copies; in checked studies unresolved V genes cover under half, and the rest lacks a known reason. The DNA gave D and trimming, while V, J and clone size come from that table. The sample data list approximately 200,000 clones, and around 90% of these were observed just once. 11% of the sample comes from the top ten.

Compared with germline, V lacks 5 bases and J lacks 4 bases; bases without a gene match: 6. Inclusive of the bounding cysteine and phenylalanine, the CDR3 is 17 residues long. Only the CDR3 portion is preserved as DNA: 51 bases, with reading frame beginning at the first base. CDR1 and CDR2, per the germline V gene (reference sequence), are PRHDT and FYEKMQ. The rearrangement combines TRBV13 with TRBJ2-2; the junction holds 14 bases that match TRBD2. Material: PBMCs or T cells enriched from blood (not recorded which). The source of this sequence is a man younger than 40 who had recovered from COVID-19. The CDR3 sequence is CASSLTSGGARTGELFF. Here is the DNA: TGTGCCAGCAGCCTGACTAGCGGGGGGGCTCGCACCGGGGAGCTGTTTTTT. When the CDR3 is completed using the reference TRBV13 and TRBJ2-2 genes on either side, the full variable domain is AAGVIQSPRHLIKEKRETATLKCYPIPRHDTVYWYQQGPGQDPQFLISFYEKMQSDKGSIPDRFSAQQFSDYHSELNMSSLELGDSALYFCASSLTSGGARTGELFFGEGSRLTVL.